The clone carrying this TCR beta chain has more than one count but fewer than ten. The time point denotes: newly diagnosed GD, antithyroid drugs for less than 3 months. PBMC RNA was the source of the TCR library. This entry belongs to a study of regulatory T cells in long-lasting Graves disease. Trimming pared 7 bases from V and 1 base from J, leaving 10 bases between. The CDR3 sequence is 13 residues long. Looked up from germline, CDR1 is LNHDA and CDR2 is SQIVND (reference sequence). Assembly of TCR beta libraries relied on iRepertoire HTBI primers together with Arm-PCR of CDR3 regions. TCRdb re-called the multiplex PCR reads with MiXCR, one entry per CDR3 protein. The sample has roughly 560,000 distinct CDR3 sequences, approximately 16% seen once. The sample was also linked to a second study, of T cells in Graves' hyperthyroidism and ophthalmopathy.

The rearrangement joins TRBV19 to TRBJ1-1; D may be TRBD1 (5 bases). This TCR derives from a woman between 40 and 65 years old with Graves disease. Sequenced material: peripheral blood mononuclear cells (PBMCs), taken at new diagnosis, from a patient treated with antithyroid drugs. Here the CDR3 DNA reads TGTGCCAGTATCCCCAGGGCGAACACTGAAGCTTTCTTT. Its protein product is CASIPRANTEAFF.